A selection of T cell receptor beta chains follows, all from one sample in a study of T-cell reconstitution after alpha-beta-depleted transplantation in children. TCRdb reprocessed the PCR reads via MiXCR and lists one record per CDR3 protein. The sample includes about 540,000 distinct CDR3 sequences, 15% to 20% of them seen just once. Here the sequenced sample was PBMCs from the stem cell graft donor, taken from the stem cell graft. The receptors originated from a human donor who donated a stem cell graft to a child with acute lymphoblastic leukemia. CDR3s include the opening cysteine and the closing phenylalanine or tryptophan. The D gene is left open where the match is weak. A clone size is listed for some rows: how often the clone was seen (once, few, many), or a class if it is expanded.

clone size: -
J gene: TRBJ2-3
D gene: -
V gene: TRBV29-1
CDR3 protein: CSVDLAQNREDTQYF
CDR3 DNA: TGCAGCGTTGATTTGGCCCAAAACCGGGAGGATACGCAGTATTTT

clone size: few
J gene: TRBJ2-1
D gene: TRBD2
V gene: TRBV20-1
CDR3 protein: CSARRGLAGGYNEQFF
CDR3 DNA: TGCAGTGCTAGAAGGGGGCTAGCGGGAGGGTACAATGAGCAGTTCTTC

clone size: few
J gene: TRBJ2-1
D gene: TRBD2
V gene: TRBV6-1
CDR3 protein: CASSPDGLADEQFF
CDR3 DNA: TGTGCCAGCAGCCCCGATGGACTAGCGGATGAGCAGTTCTTC

clone size: many
J gene: TRBJ1-3
D gene: -
V gene: TRBV29-1
CDR3 protein: CSAMGTASGNTIYF
CDR3 DNA: TGCAGCGCCATGGGCACCGCCTCTGGAAACACCATATATTTT

clone size: few
J gene: TRBJ1-4
D gene: -
V gene: TRBV14
CDR3 protein: CASSQEMWGTTNEKLFF
CDR3 DNA: TGTGCCAGCAGCCAAGAAATGTGGGGAACAACTAATGAAAAACTGTTTTTT

clone size: -
J gene: TRBJ1-2
D gene: -
V gene: TRBV5-1
CDR3 protein: CASSRTNYGYTF
CDR3 DNA: TGCGCCAGCAGCCGGACCAACTATGGCTACACCTTC

clone size: -
J gene: TRBJ1-1
D gene: TRBD1
V gene: TRBV5-1
CDR3 protein: CASSLPTGTNTEAFF
CDR3 DNA: TGCGCCAGCAGCCTCCCGACAGGGACCAACACTGAAGCTTTCTTT

clone size: -
J gene: TRBJ1-1
D gene: -
V gene: TRBV5-6
CDR3 protein: CASSLYRGAPMNTEAFF
CDR3 DNA: TGTGCCAGCAGCTTGTATAGGGGGGCCCCTATGAACACTGAAGCTTTCTTT

clone size: -
J gene: TRBJ2-1
D gene: TRBD1
V gene: TRBV7-2
CDR3 protein: CASTPDRAYNEQFF
CDR3 DNA: TGTGCCAGCACCCCGGACAGGGCCTACAATGAGCAGTTCTTC

clone size: once
J gene: TRBJ1-1
D gene: TRBD1
V gene: TRBV18
CDR3 protein: CASSQDRVEAFF
CDR3 DNA: TGTGCCAGCTCACAGGACAGGGTTGAAGCTTTCTTT

clone size: -
J gene: TRBJ2-1
D gene: TRBD2
V gene: TRBV3-1
CDR3 protein: CASSQERLADYNEQFF
CDR3 DNA: TGTGCCAGCAGCCAAGAACGACTAGCCGACTACAATGAGCAGTTCTTC

clone size: many
J gene: TRBJ2-6
D gene: TRBD2
V gene: TRBV20-1
CDR3 protein: CSARLISGRASGANVLTF
CDR3 DNA: TGCAGTGCTAGACTGATTAGCGGGAGGGCCTCTGGGGCCAACGTCCTGACTTTC

clone size: few
J gene: TRBJ1-1
D gene: -
V gene: TRBV20-1
CDR3 protein: CSARVNSNTEAFF
CDR3 DNA: TGCAGTGCTAGAGTTAATTCGAACACTGAAGCTTTCTTT